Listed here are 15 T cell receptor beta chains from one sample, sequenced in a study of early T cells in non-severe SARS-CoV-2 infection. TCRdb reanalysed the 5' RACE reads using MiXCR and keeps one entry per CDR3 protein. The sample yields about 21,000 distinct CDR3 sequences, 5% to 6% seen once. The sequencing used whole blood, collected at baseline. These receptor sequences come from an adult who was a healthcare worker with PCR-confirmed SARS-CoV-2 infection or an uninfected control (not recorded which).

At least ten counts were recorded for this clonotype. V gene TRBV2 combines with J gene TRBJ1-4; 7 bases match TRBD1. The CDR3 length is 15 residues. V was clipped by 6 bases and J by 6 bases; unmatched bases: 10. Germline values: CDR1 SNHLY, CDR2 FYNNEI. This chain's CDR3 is CASRKRQGGDEKLFF. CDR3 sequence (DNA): TGTGCCAGCAGGAAGAGACAGGGAGGGGATGAAAAACTGTTTTTT.

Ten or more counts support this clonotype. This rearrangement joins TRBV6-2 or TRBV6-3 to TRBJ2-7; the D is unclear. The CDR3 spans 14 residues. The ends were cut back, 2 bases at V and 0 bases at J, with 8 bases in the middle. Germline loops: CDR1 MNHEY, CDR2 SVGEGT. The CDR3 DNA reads TGTGCCAGCAGTTACCGAGACATCTCCTACGAGCAGTACTTC. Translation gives CASSYRDISYEQYF.

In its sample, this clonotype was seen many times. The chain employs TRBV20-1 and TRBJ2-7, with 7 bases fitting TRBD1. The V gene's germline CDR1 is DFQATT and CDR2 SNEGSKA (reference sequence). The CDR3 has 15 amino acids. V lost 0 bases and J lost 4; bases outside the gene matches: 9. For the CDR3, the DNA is TGCAGTGCTAGAGATAGTGGGACAGCTAATTACGAGCAGTACTTC. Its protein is CSARDSGTANYEQYF.

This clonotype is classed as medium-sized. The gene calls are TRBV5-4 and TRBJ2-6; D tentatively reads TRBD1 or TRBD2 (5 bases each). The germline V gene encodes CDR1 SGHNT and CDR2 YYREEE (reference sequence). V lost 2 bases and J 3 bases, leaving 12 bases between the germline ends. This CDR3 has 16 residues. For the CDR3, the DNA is TGTGCCAGCAGCTTACCCGGGACGAGTGGGGCCAACGTCCTGACTTTC. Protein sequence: CASSLPGTSGANVLTF.

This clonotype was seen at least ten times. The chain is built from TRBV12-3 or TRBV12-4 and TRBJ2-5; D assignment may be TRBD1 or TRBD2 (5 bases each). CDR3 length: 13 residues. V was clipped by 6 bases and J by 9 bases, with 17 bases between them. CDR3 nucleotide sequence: TGTGCCAGCAGCTCCGGGACCCCGCCGGCCCAGTACTTC. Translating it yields CASSSGTPPAQYF.

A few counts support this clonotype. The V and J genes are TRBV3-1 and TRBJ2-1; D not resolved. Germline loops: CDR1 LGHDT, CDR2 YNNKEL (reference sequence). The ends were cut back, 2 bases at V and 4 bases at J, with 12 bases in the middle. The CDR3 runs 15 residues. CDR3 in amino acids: CASSQLSGPYNEQFF. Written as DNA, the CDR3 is TGTGCCAGCAGCCAACTTTCTGGGCCTTACAATGAGCAGTTCTTC.

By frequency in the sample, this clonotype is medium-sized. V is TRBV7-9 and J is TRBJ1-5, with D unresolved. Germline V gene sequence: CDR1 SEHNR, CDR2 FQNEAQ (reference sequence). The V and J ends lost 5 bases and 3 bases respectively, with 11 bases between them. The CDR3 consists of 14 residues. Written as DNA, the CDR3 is TGTGCCAGCAGCCCAGATCTGGCCAATCAGCCCCAGCATTTT. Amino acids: CASSPDLANQPQHF.

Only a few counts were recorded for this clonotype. In nucleotides, the CDR3 is TGTGCCAGCAGCCAAGATCGGGGGGTCCAAGAGACCCAGTACTTC. Residues: CASSQDRGVQETQYF. The chain carries TRBV4-2 and TRBJ2-5, with 7 bases aligning to TRBD2. Germline CDR1 and CDR2: LGHNA and YNFKEQ. V shed 0 bases and J 1 base; nucleotides not matched to a gene: 2. The CDR3 totals 15 residues.

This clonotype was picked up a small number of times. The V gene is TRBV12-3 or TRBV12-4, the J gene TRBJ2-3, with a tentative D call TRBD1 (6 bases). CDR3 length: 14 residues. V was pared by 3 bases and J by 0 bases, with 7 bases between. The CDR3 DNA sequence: TGTGCCAGCAGTTTCCAGGGGAGCACAGATACGCAGTATTTT. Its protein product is CASSFQGSTDTQYF.

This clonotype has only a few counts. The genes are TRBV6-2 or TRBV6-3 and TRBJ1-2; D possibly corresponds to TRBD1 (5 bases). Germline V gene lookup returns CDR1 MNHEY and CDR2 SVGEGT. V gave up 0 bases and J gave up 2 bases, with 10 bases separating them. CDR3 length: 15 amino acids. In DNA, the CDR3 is TGTGCCAGCAGTTACTCGTCCAGGGACAACTATGGCTACACCTTC. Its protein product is CASSYSSRDNYGYTF.

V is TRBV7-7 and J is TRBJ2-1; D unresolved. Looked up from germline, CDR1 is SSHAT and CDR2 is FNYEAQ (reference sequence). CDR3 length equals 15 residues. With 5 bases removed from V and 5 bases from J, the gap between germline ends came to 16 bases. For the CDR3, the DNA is TGTGCCAGCAGCCCGAGACTCGGGCTGCACAATGAGCAGTTCTTC. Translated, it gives CASSPRLGLHNEQFF.

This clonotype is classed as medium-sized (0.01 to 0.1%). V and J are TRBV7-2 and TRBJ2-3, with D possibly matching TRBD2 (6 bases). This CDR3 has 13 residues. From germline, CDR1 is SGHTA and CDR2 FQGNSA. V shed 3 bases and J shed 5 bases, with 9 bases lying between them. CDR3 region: CASSLMGGDTQYF. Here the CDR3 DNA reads TGTGCCAGCAGCTTGATGGGGGGAGATACGCAGTATTTT.

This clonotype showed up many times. CDR3 sequence reads: CASSKGGSPNEQFF. CDR3 coding DNA: TGTGCCAGCAGCAAGGGAGGTTCCCCAAATGAGCAGTTCTTC. J is TRBJ2-1 and V is TRBV11-2, with a tentative D call TRBD2 (6 bases). The germline V gene encodes CDR1 SGHAT and CDR2 FQNNGV. The CDR3 is 14 amino acids. With 5 bases removed from V and 7 bases from J, the gap between germline ends came to 15 bases.

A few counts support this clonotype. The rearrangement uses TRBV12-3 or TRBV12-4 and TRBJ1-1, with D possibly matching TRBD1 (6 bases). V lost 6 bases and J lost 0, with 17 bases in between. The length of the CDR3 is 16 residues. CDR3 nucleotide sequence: TGTGCCAGCAGCACTTATAGGGGGGCAGTGAACACTGAAGCTTTCTTT. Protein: CASSTYRGAVNTEAFF.

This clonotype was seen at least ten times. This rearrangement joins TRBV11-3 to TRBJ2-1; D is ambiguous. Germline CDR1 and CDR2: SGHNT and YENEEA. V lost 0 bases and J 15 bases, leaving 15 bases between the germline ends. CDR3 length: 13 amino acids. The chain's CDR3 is CASSLDYAAAPFF. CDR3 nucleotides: TGTGCCAGCAGCTTAGATTACGCGGCGGCCCCGTTCTTC. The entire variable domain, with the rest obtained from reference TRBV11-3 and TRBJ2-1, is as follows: EAGVVQSPRYKIIEKKQPVAFWCNPISGHNTLYWYLQNLGQGPELLIRYENEEAVDDSQLPKDRFSAERLKGVDSTLKIQPAELGDSAVYLCASSLDYAAAPFFGPGTRLTVL.